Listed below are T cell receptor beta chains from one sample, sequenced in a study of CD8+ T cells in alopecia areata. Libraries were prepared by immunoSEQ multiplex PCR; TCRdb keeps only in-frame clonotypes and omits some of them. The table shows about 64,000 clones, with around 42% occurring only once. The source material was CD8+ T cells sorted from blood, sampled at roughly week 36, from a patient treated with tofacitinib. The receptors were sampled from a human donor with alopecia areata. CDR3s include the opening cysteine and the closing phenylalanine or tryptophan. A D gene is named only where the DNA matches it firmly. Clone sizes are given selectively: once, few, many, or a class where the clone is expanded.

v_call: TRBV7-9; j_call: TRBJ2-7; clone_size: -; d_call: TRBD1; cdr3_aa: CASRGQGVPYEQYF; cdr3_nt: TGTGCCAGCAGAGGACAGGGGGTCCCCTACGAGCAGTACTTC
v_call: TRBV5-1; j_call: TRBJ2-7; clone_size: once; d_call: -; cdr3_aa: CASRTNYEQYF; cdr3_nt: TGCGCCAGCAGGACGAATTACGAGCAGTACTTC
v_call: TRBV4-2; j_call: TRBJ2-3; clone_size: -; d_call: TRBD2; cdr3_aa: CASSLLGLAEITDTQYF; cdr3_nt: TGTGCCAGCAGCCTACTCGGGCTAGCGGAGATCACAGATACGCAGTATTTT
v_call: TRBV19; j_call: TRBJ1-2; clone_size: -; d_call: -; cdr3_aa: CASSIEAFGGYTF; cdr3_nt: TGTGCCAGTAGTATAGAGGCCTTCGGGGGCTACACCTTC
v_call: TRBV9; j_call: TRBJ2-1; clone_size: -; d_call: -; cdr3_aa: CASSGTDLNEQFF; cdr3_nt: TGTGCCAGCAGCGGGACAGACCTCAATGAGCAGTTCTTC
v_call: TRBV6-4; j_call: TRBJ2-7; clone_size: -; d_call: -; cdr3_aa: CASSETLSYEQYF; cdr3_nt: TGTGCCAGCAGTGAAACTCTCTCCTACGAGCAGTACTTC
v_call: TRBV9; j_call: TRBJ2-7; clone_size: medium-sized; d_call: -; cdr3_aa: CASSPGSEQYF; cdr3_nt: TGTGCCAGCAGCCCTGGAAGCGAGCAGTACTTC
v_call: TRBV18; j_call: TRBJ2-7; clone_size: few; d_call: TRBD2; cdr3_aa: CASPRVAGVKSYEQYF; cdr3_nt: TGTGCCAGCCCCCGGGTGGCGGGAGTAAAGAGCTACGAGCAGTACTTC
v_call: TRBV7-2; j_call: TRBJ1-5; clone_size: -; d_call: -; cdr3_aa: CASSFSTEQPQHF; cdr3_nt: TGTGCCAGCAGCTTCTCCACCGAACAGCCCCAGCATTTT
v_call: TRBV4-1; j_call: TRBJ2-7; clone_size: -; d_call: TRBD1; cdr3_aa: CASSPRSGGSYEQYF; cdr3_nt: TGCGCCAGCAGCCCGAGGTCAGGGGGCAGCTACGAGCAGTACTTC
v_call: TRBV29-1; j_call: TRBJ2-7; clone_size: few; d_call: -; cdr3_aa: CSVEWASSYEQYF; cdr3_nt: TGCAGCGTTGAGTGGGCGAGCTCCTACGAGCAGTACTTC
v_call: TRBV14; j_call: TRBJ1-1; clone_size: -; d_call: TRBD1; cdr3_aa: CASSRRGVGDTEAFF; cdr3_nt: TGTGCCAGCAGCCGCAGGGGGGTAGGAGACACTGAAGCTTTCTTT
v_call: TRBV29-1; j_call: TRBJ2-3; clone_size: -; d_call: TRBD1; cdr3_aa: CSVGDSSTDTQYF; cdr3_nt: TGCAGCGTTGGGGACAGCAGCACAGATACGCAGTATTTT
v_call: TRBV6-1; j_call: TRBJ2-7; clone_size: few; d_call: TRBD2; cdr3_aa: CASSETSGFGAYEQYF; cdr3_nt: TGTGCCAGCAGTGAGACTAGCGGCTTCGGGGCCTACGAGCAGTACTTC
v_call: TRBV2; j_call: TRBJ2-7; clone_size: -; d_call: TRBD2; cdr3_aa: CASGPEGLANYEQYF; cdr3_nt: TGTGCCAGCGGCCCAGAGGGACTAGCAAACTACGAGCAGTACTTC
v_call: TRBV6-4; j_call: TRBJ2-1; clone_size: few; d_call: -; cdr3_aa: CASSPGARDEQFF; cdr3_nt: TGTGCCAGCAGTCCGGGGGCACGGGATGAGCAGTTCTTC
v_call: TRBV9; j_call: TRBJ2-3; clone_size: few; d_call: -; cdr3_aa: CASSVTGDTQYF; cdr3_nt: TGTGCCAGCAGCGTAACGGGAGATACGCAGTATTTT
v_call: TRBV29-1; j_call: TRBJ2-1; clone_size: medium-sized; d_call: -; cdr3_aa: CSGQGGRPEQFF; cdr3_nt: TGCAGCGGGCAGGGGGGAAGGCCTGAGCAGTTCTTC
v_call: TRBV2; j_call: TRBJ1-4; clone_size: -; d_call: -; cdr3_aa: CASSPFTSGELFF; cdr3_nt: TGTGCCAGCAGTCCCTTCACCAGCGGGGAACTGTTTTTT
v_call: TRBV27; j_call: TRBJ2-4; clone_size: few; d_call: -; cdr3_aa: CASSPLPVTGLAKNIQYF; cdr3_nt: TGTGCCAGCAGTCCTCTCCCCGTTACAGGGCTTGCCAAAAACATTCAGTACTTC
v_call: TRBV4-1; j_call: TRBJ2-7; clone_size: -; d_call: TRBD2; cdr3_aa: CASSHLSLAEGYEQYF; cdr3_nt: TGCGCCAGCAGCCACCTTAGTCTAGCGGAGGGCTACGAGCAGTACTTC
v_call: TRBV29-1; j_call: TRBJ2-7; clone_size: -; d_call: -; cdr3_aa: CSVAPDGYEQYF; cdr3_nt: TGCAGCGTTGCCCCGGACGGCTACGAGCAGTACTTC
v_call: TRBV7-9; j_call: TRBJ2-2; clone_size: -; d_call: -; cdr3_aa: CASSITLRAGTGELFF; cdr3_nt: TGTGCCAGCAGCATTACCTTGAGGGCGGGCACCGGGGAGCTGTTTTTT
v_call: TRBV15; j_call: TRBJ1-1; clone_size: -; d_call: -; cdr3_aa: CATSSFDRTNTEAFF; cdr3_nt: TGTGCCACCAGCAGTTTTGACAGGACAAACACTGAAGCTTTCTTT
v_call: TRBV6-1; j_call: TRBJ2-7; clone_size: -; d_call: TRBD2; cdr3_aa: CASSLAGAYEQYF; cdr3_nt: TGTGCCAGCAGTCTAGCGGGGGCGTACGAGCAGTACTTC
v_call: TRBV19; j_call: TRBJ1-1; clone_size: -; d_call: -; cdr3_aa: CASSTFGWDTEAFF; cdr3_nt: TGTGCCAGTAGTACCTTCGGCTGGGACACTGAAGCTTTCTTT
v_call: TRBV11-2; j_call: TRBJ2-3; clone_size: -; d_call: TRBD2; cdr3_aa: CASSFGPLRTSGTDTQYF; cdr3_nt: TGTGCCAGCAGCTTCGGCCCGCTCCGGACTAGCGGGACAGATACGCAGTATTTT
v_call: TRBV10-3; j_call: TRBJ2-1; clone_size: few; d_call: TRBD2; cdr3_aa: CAISEGTSGRQFF; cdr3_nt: TGTGCCATCAGTGAGGGGACTAGCGGGCGGCAGTTCTTC
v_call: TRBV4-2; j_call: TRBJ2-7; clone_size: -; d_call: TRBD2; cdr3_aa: CASSQDYGRATYEQYF; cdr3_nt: TGTGCCAGCAGCCAAGATTACGGGAGGGCCACGTACGAGCAGTACTTC
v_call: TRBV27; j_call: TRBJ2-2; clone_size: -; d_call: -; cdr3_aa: CASTLGLPGELFF; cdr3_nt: TGTGCCAGCACCTTAGGACTCCCCGGGGAGCTGTTTTTT
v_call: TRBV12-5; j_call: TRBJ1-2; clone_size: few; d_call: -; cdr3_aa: CASGFPGIGYTF; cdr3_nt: TGTGCTAGTGGTTTCCCGGGGATTGGCTACACCTTC
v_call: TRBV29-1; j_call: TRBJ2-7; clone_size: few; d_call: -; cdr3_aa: CSVETSGAYEQYF; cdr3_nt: TGCAGCGTTGAGACTAGTGGGGCCTACGAGCAGTACTTC
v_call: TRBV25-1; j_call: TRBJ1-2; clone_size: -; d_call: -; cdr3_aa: CASSGGPGVVGYTF; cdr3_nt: TGTGCCAGCAGTGGGGGTCCGGGGGTAGTGGGCTACACCTTC
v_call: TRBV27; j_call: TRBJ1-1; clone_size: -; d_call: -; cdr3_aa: CASSSSWTAEAFF; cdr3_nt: TGTGCCAGCAGTTCCTCCTGGACAGCTGAAGCTTTCTTT
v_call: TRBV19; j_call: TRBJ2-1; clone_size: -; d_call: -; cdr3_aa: CASSPGRVSEQFF; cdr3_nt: TGTGCCAGTAGTCCCGGACGGGTTAGTGAGCAGTTCTTC
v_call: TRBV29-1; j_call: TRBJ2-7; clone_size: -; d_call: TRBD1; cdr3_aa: CSVEGTGARYEQYF; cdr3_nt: TGCAGCGTTGAAGGGACAGGGGCACGATACGAGCAGTACTTC
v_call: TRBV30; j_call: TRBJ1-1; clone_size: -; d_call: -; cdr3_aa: CAWSVGMNTEAFF; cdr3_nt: TGTGCCTGGAGTGTGGGTATGAACACTGAAGCTTTCTTT
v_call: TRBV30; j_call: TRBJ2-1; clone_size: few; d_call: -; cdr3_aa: CAWSVLAGPFYNEQFF; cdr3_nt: TGTGCCTGGAGTGTACTTGCGGGACCCTTCTACAATGAGCAGTTCTTC
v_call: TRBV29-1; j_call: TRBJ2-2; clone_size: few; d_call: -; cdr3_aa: CSVLRGELFF; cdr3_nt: TGCAGCGTTTTGCGCGGGGAGCTGTTTTTT
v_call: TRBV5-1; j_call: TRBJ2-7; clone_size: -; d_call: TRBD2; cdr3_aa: CASSFTGGGEQYF; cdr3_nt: TGCGCCAGCAGCTTCACGGGAGGAGGTGAGCAGTACTTC
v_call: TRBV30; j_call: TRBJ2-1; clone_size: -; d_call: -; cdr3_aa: CAWSVRGNEQFF; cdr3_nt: TGTGCCTGGAGTGTACGAGGAAATGAGCAGTTCTTC
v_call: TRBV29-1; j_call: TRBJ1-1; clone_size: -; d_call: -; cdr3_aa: CSVANSGQLVEAFF; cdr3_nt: TGCAGCGTTGCTAATTCTGGACAGTTGGTTGAAGCTTTCTTT
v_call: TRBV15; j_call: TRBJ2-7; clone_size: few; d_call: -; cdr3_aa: CATSRGQDGQYF; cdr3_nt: TGTGCCACCAGCAGAGGACAAGACGGGCAGTACTTC
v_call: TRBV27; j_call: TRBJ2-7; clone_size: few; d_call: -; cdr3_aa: CASSLTGYNEQYF; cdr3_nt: TGTGCCAGCAGTTTAACCGGGTACAACGAGCAGTACTTC
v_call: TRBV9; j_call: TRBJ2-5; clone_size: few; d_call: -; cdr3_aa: CASSVTPETQYF; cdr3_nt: TGTGCCAGCAGCGTAACTCCCGAGACCCAGTACTTC
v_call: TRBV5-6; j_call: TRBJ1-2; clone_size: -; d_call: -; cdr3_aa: CASSLFPPDYYGYTF; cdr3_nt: TGTGCCAGCAGCTTATTCCCCCCGGACTACTATGGCTACACCTTC
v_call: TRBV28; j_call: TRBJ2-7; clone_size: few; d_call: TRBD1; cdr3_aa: CASSSPGQGSYEQYF; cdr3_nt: TGTGCCAGCAGTTCACCGGGACAGGGAAGCTACGAGCAGTACTTC
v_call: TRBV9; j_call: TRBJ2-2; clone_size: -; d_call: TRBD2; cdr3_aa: CASSVREGVNTGELFF; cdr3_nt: TGTGCCAGCAGCGTAAGGGAGGGAGTGAACACCGGGGAGCTGTTTTTT
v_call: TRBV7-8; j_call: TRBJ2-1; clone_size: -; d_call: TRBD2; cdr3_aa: CASTSGRENEQFF; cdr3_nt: TGTGCCAGCACTAGCGGGAGGGAGAATGAGCAGTTCTTC
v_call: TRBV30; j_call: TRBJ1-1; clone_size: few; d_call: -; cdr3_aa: CAWMVPWDTEAFF; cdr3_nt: TGTGCCTGGATGGTGCCCTGGGACACTGAAGCTTTCTTT
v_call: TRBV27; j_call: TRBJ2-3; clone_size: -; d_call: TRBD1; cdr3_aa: CASSLRQGADTQYF; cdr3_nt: TGTGCCAGCAGTTTAAGGCAGGGGGCAGATACGCAGTATTTT